Below, 6 T cell receptor beta chains from the same sample are listed, as sequenced in a study of blood T cell repertoires in COVID-19. Method: immunoSEQ multiplex PCR; TCRdb's copy keeps in-frame clones and lacks some. There are about 110,000 clones in the sample; more than 75% occur only once, and 3.5% to 5.5% lies in the top ten. The sample comprised peripheral blood. Every receptor here comes from a man between 40 and 49 years old with acute or convalescent COVID-19.

V and J are TRBV5-1 and TRBJ1-3; no reliable D call. The germline V and J ends were trimmed by 0 bases and 8 bases, with 15 bases remaining between them. In germline, CDR1 is SGHRS, CDR2 YFSETQ. CDR3 length: 15 amino acids. In DNA form, the CDR3 reads TGCGCCAGCAGCTTGGAGGCAGGTCGGATGGACACCATATATTTT. Encoded protein: CASSLEAGRMDTIYF.

This chain joins TRBV6-2 or TRBV6-3 and TRBJ1-5; 7 positions agree with TRBD1. The trim removed 6 bases at V and 1 base at J, leaving 15 bases unmatched. Germline V gene lookup returns CDR1 MNHEY and CDR2 SVGEGT. The CDR3 runs to 18 residues. The CDR3 is CASSPQGFGQESNQPQHF. CDR3 nucleotide sequence: TGTGCCAGCAGCCCCCAGGGATTCGGACAGGAGAGCAATCAGCCCCAGCATTTT.

The gene calls are TRBV5-6 and TRBJ1-1; 7 nucleotides line up with TRBD1. The CDR3 consists of 16 residues. V shed 3 bases and J 4 bases; nucleotides not matched to a gene: 12. Per the germline V gene, CDR1 is SGHDT and CDR2 is YYEEEE. CDR3 in amino acids: CASSSLGNRGFTEAFF. Here the CDR3 DNA reads TGTGCCAGCAGCTCACTAGGCAACAGGGGCTTCACTGAAGCTTTCTTT. Looking up the rest from reference TRBV5-6 and TRBJ1-1 gives the full variable domain: DAGVTQSPTHLIKTRGQQVTLRCSPKSGHDTVSWYQQALGQGPQFIFQYYEEEERQRGNFPDRFSGHQFPNYSSELNVNALLLGDSALYLCASSSLGNRGFTEAFFGQGTRLTVV.

The table lists this clone with a count of one. This rearrangement joins TRBV19 to TRBJ1-2, with D tentatively TRBD1 (6 bases). V was clipped by 5 bases and J by 6 bases, with 10 bases between them. The length of the CDR3 is 12 residues. Germline V gene sequence: CDR1 LNHDA, CDR2 SQIVND (reference sequence). As DNA, the CDR3 is TGTGCCAGTAGTTCAGGGGCTAATGGCTACACCTTC. As protein: CASSSGANGYTF.

The genes are TRBV5-1 and TRBJ2-6; the match to TRBD1 covers 8 bases. The CDR3 is made up of 17 amino acids. Trimming removed 5 bases from V and 0 bases from J; junction bases left unmatched: 7. In germline, CDR1 is SGHRS, CDR2 YFSETQ. CDR3 loop: CASRNDRGPSGANVLTF. CDR3 in DNA: TGCGCCAGCAGGAACGACAGGGGCCCCTCTGGGGCCAACGTCCTGACTTTC.

The CDR3 loop is CATSIRTGPSGNTIYF. The CDR3, as DNA: TGTGCCACCAGCATACGGACAGGCCCCTCTGGAAACACCATATATTTT. J is TRBJ1-3 and V is TRBV15, with 7 nucleotides matching TRBD1. The CDR3 consists of 16 residues. V was clipped by 4 bases and J by 0 bases; unmatched bases: 6. From germline, CDR1 is LNHNV and CDR2 YYDKDF (reference sequence).